The 20 T cell receptor beta chains in this list originate from one sample, sequenced in a study of a mutant IDH1 vaccine in newly diagnosed glioma (dated by TCRdb to 2020 to 2023). The library relied on the immunoSEQ multiplex PCR assay. TCRdb's version of the immuneACCESS table is confined to in-frame rearrangements and falls short of the full clone set. An unresolved V gene accounts for under half of the shortfall where checked; the remainder is of unknown origin. The sample table contains fewer than 65,000 clones; only one count was recorded for approximately 81% of them. About 3.3% of the sample is taken by the ten largest. Antigen specificity for these receptors is unknown. The time point label, read with the paper, signifies: week 5, during vaccination. A 20-mer mutant IDH1 peptide at 300 micrograms in Montanide made up each vaccine dose, which was injected subcutaneously together with topical imiquimod.

The sequencing used PBMCs, collected from a glioma patient whose treatment included an IDH1 peptide vaccine. These receptors all stem from a man aged 25 to 40 with glioma.

This sequence joins TRBV27 and TRBJ1-1; weak D call: TRBD1 (6 bases). The CDR3 consists of 14 residues. Per the germline V gene, CDR1 is MNHEY and CDR2 is SMNVEV (reference sequence). V lost 2 bases and J 8 bases, leaving 15 bases between the germline ends. This CDR3 is CASSLPIPGTEAFF. CDR3 nucleotide sequence: TGTGCCAGCAGTTTACCGATCCCAGGGACAGAAGCTTTCTTT.

This clone was picked up a small number of times. The chain has TRBV10-2 and TRBJ1-5, with TRBD1 matching 9 bases. Germline values: CDR1 WSHSY, CDR2 SAAADI. The ends lost 0 bases at V and 5 bases at J; junction bases unmatched: 5. This CDR3 region has 16 residues. CDR3 sequence reads: CASSESWDREHQPQHF. The CDR3 nucleotides are TGCGCCAGCAGTGAGTCTTGGGACAGGGAACATCAGCCCCAGCATTTT.

V gene TRBV7-9 combines with J gene TRBJ2-7; D is tentatively TRBD1 or TRBD2 (5 bases each). The CDR3 is 15 amino acids. The V and J ends lost 5 bases and 5 bases respectively, with 19 bases between them. Germline assignment: CDR1 SEHNR and CDR2 FQNEAQ (reference sequence). CDR3 sequence: CASSQSPRGENEQYF. The CDR3 DNA reads TGTGCCAGCAGCCAAAGCCCTCGAGGGGAAAACGAGCAGTACTTC.

The genes are TRBV4-2 and TRBJ2-7; possible D gene TRBD1, 6 bases. Germline V lookup: CDR1 LGHNA, CDR2 YNFKEQ. The CDR3 consists of 16 residues. V was pared by 1 base and J by 3 bases, with 16 bases between. The CDR3 here is CASSQVSSGVLYEQYF. Written as DNA, the CDR3 is TGTGCCAGCAGCCAAGTCTCTTCAGGGGTACTCTACGAGCAGTACTTC.

CDR3 sequence (DNA): TGTGCCAGCAGTTACTCGGGCGTCGCAACTAATGAAAAACTGTTTTTT. This gives the protein CASSYSGVATNEKLFF. This chain joins TRBV6-5 and TRBJ1-4; D unresolved. CDR3 length: 16 residues. Per germline, CDR1 MNHEY and CDR2 SVGAGI. Trimming pared 0 bases from V and 0 bases from J, leaving 8 bases between.

The J gene is TRBJ1-1, the V gene TRBV6-5, with 7 bases that match TRBD1. CDR1 and CDR2 (germline): MNHEY, SVGAGI. Trimming at V came to 6 bases and at J to 2 bases, leaving 6 bases not matched to a gene. The CDR3 loop spans 14 amino acids. CDR3 amino acids: CASRRGQTNTEAFF. CDR3 nucleotide sequence: TGTGCCAGCAGGAGGGGACAGACCAACACTGAAGCTTTCTTT.

The rearrangement joins TRBV2 to TRBJ2-3; D is possibly TRBD1 or TRBD2 (7 bases each). The germline gives CDR1 SNHLY, CDR2 FYNNEI. The V end was cut by 5 bases, the J end by 0 bases, with 24 bases between. The CDR3 is 19 amino acids. This CDR3 reads CASSPGRAGGTLSTDTQYF. As DNA, the CDR3 is TGTGCCAGCAGTCCTGGGAGGGCAGGGGGAACACTTAGCACAGATACGCAGTATTTT.

The chain is built from TRBV10-3 and TRBJ2-7; D is undetermined. CDR1 is ENHRY and CDR2 is SYGVKD in the germline V gene. The CDR3 is 12 amino acids. Trimming left V 3 bases short and J 2 bases short, with 5 bases between. CDR3 nucleotides: TGTGCCATCAGTGACAGCGCCTACGAGCAGTACTTC. Its translation is CAISDSAYEQYF.

The V and J genes are TRBV4-2 and TRBJ2-7; TRBD1 matches 8 bases. Germline lookup yields CDR1 LGHNA and CDR2 YNFKEQ. V shed 1 base, J shed 5 bases, and the junction held 7 bases outside the gene matches. The CDR3 sequence is 15 residues long. The CDR3 spells CASSQGGTGPHEQYF. CDR3 sequence (DNA): TGTGCCAGCAGCCAAGGGGGGACAGGTCCCCACGAGCAGTACTTC.

This clone was counted between two and nine times. The rearrangement joins TRBV7-9 to TRBJ1-5, with D perhaps TRBD1 (5 bases). From germline, CDR1 is SEHNR and CDR2 FQNEAQ (reference sequence). The CDR3 totals 14 residues. V lost 7 bases to trimming and J lost 6 bases, with 16 bases between them. CDR3 sequence (DNA): TGTGCCAGCAAGGAAATGGGGGGTGGTCAGCCCCAGCATTTT. Translation gives CASKEMGGGQPQHF.

This chain connects TRBV30 to TRBJ2-5; TRBD2 matches 9 bases. This CDR3 has 15 residues. Per germline, CDR1 GTSNPN and CDR2 SVGIG (reference sequence). The junction had 6 bases not matched to a gene; V was cut back by 3 bases and J by 1 base. In DNA, the CDR3 is TGTGCCTGGAGCGTAATAGCGGGGGCCCAAGAGACCCAGTACTTC. Its translation: CAWSVIAGAQETQYF.

This clone has more than one count but fewer than ten. The V call is TRBV27, the J call TRBJ1-1; 7 nucleotides line up with TRBD1. The CDR3 consists of 14 residues. Trimming at V came to 0 bases and at J to 7 bases, leaving 5 bases not matched to a gene. Germline CDR1 MNHEY, CDR2 SMNVEV (reference sequence). The CDR3 nucleotides are TGTGCCAGCAGTTTATCGAACAGGGGAGGTGAAGCTTTCTTT. Translated, it gives CASSLSNRGGEAFF.

J is TRBJ2-3 and V is TRBV4-2; 13 bases align to TRBD2. Germline CDR1 LGHNA, CDR2 YNFKEQ. The CDR3 covers 20 residues. Unmatched junction bases numbered 14, after V lost 3 bases and J lost 2 bases. The CDR3 loop is CASSQHRGLAGATHTDTQYF. CDR3 DNA sequence: TGTGCCAGCAGCCAGCACCGCGGACTAGCGGGGGCCACCCACACAGATACGCAGTATTTT.

This clone appeared a single time. The chain joins TRBV2 to TRBJ2-1; 11 nucleotides line up with TRBD2. The CDR3 sequence is 15 residues long. V shed 2 bases, J shed 5 bases, and the junction held 2 bases outside the gene matches. From germline, CDR1 is SNHLY and CDR2 FYNNEI. The CDR3 loop is CASSERLAGHNEQFF. CDR3 sequence (DNA): TGTGCCAGCAGTGAAAGACTAGCGGGGCACAATGAGCAGTTCTTC.

The chain is built from TRBV5-1 and TRBJ2-2; D gene ambiguous. The CDR3 is made up of 14 amino acids. V was shortened by 2 bases and J by 4 bases, with 9 bases between the two germline ends. Germline V lookup: CDR1 SGHRS, CDR2 YFSETQ. CDR3 amino acids: CASSFAILTGELFF. As DNA, the CDR3 is TGCGCCAGCAGCTTCGCGATCCTCACCGGGGAGCTGTTTTTT.

The chain is built from TRBV19 and TRBJ2-5; the match to TRBD1 covers 8 bases. After removal of 5 bases from V and 11 bases from J, the junction contained 22 bases not matched to a gene. Germline values: CDR1 LNHDA, CDR2 SQIVND (reference sequence). The CDR3 consists of 17 residues. For the CDR3, the DNA is TGTGCCAGTAGTCCAACCGCCCAGGGGGCCACCTACGCCCGGCAGTACTTC. Translated: CASSPTAQGATYARQYF. Combining the CDR3 with reference TRBV19 and TRBJ2-5 gives the whole variable domain DGGITQSPKYLFRKEGQNVTLSCEQNLNHDAMYWYRQDPGQGLRLIYYSQIVNDFQKGDIAEGYSVSREKKESFPLTVTSAQKNPTAFYLCASSPTAQGATYARQYFGPGTRLLVL.

This clone has a handful of counts. The chain uses TRBV5-8 and TRBJ1-1, with unresolved D. The V gene lost 1 base and the J gene lost 4 bases, with 5 bases spanning the gap. The germline CDR1 and CDR2 sequences are SGHTS and YDEGEE. The length of the CDR3 is 12 residues. CDR3 amino acids: CASSLSATEAFF. The CDR3 DNA reads TGTGCCAGCAGCTTGTCGGCCACTGAAGCTTTCTTT.

The V gene is TRBV30, the J gene TRBJ2-3; D not resolved. This CDR3 has 11 residues. The germline CDR1 and CDR2 sequences are GTSNPN and SVGIG (reference sequence). With 0 bases removed from V and 5 bases from J, the gap between germline ends came to 3 bases. The CDR3 loop is CAWSVIDTQYF. The CDR3 bases are TGTGCCTGGAGTGTTATAGATACGCAGTATTTT.

The V and J genes are TRBV19 and TRBJ1-6; D may be TRBD1 (6 bases). Trimming removed 6 bases at V and 5 bases at J, with 11 bases between. The CDR3 runs to 14 residues. CDR1 is LNHDA, CDR2 SQIVND, per germline (reference sequence). CDR3 sequence: CASRARGHNSPLHF. CDR3 in DNA: TGTGCCAGTAGGGCCAGGGGTCATAATTCACCCCTCCACTTT.

The genes are TRBV27 and TRBJ1-2, with D hard to call. Trimming removed 4 bases at V and 4 bases at J, with 19 bases between. Germline V gene sequence: CDR1 MNHEY, CDR2 SMNVEV (reference sequence). The CDR3 is 16 amino acids. The CDR3 DNA reads as TGTGCCAGCAGTTCCTCCCGGGAAGGGCCTACCTATGGCTACACCTTC. Encoded protein: CASSSSREGPTYGYTF.